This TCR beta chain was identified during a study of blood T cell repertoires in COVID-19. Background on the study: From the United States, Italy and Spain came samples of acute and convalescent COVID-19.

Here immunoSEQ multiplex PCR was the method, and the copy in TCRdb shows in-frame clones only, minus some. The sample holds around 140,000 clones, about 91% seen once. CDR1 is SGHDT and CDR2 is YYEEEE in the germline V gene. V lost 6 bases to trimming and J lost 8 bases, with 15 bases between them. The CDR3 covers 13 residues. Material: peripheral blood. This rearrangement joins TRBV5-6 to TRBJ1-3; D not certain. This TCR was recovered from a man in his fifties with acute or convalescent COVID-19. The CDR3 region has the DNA TGTGCCAGCACAATCGGCCGAGGAGACACCATATATTTT. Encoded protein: CASTIGRGDTIYF.